This TCR beta chain was observed in a study of T cell responses to AZD1222 COVID-19 vaccine (dated by TCRdb to about 2021). Regarding the study in general: AZD1222 recipients given second doses at about 4 weeks or at about 12 weeks were pooled, since spike-specific TCR depth and breadth were not found to differ between the two schedules. A total of just over 230 trial participants underwent TCR sequencing, of whom about 210 had received two doses of AZD1222 and around 25 had received two doses of the MenACWY control vaccine. Trial participants were enrolled into age subgroups of 18-55, 56-69 and 70-plus years, which contained around 140, 26 and 57 TCR-sequenced participants, respectively.

The CDR3 regions of human TCRbeta chains were analyzed by immunosequencing. In the source study's methods: TCRs in the repertoires were compared against a reference library of SARS-CoV-2-specific TCRs that had been generated with the MIRA antigen-specificity platform. Breadth was defined as the fraction of unique TCRs that were SARS-CoV-2-associated, and depth was defined as the fraction of total T cells that were SARS-CoV-2-associated. Using the MIRA data, each spike-specific TCR was assigned both to the spike region to which the TCR was reactive and to a CD4 or CD8 class. Log10-transformed breadth and depth values were compared by one-way ANOVA with Sidak's multiple comparisons tests. The clones in this table, taken by TCRdb from immuneACCESS, are in-frame only. Not every clone is retained; where verified, under half of the shortfall comes from an unresolved V gene, and the cause of the rest is unknown. V and J calls and clone size are given by that table; D and trimming were obtained from the DNA. Counted in this sample were some 95,000 clones; about 89% of them appeared once. The ten biggest clones cover 3.5% to 4.5% of the sample.

Broader findings and caveats from the paper: After two AZD1222 doses, spike-specific TCR breadth and depth were significantly higher than at day 0 and than in MenACWY recipients. Because no day 14 peak-response samples were available, repertoires were characterized only after the peak T cell response. Reportedly, close to half of the unique spike-specific TCRs recognized epitopes lying outside the regions that are mutated in the B.1.351 and B.1.1.7 variants. Conclusions about previously exposed vaccinees are limited, since just 6 or 7 AZD1222 recipients were seropositive for SARS-CoV-2 at baseline. The whole spike protein was spanned by vaccine-associated CD4 TCRs, and dominant responses were seen in regions 160-218 and 743-854. In the small 56-69-year group, the increase in depth fell short of significance, most likely because of low power. Most participants were white British and females outnumbered males, and the authors suggested that clonal diversity may have been underestimated.

This clone was detected only a few times. Its antigen has not been determined. No per-base quality is available; no much larger clone lies one base away. What this sample's time point label stands for: baseline before first vaccination. The vaccinee samples were drawn from two UK trials, COV001 and COV002, one of which was a single-blind randomized controlled phase 2/3 trial testing AZD1222 (ChAdOx1 nCoV-19) in healthy adults. For TCRbeta chain sequencing, PBMC samples from trial participants were taken at day 0 and at day 28 after the second dose. The material sequenced was peripheral blood, taken on day 0 of AZD1222 vaccination. The clonotype was recovered from an adult in good health.

The base sequence is TGTGCCAGCAGCTTAGACCCGGCGGGCACTGAAGCTTTCTTT. Protein translation: CASSLDPAGTEAFF. Recombination linked TRBV7-3 to TRBJ1-1; no D gene is confidently identified. Taken from the germline V gene, the CDR1 and CDR2 loops are SGHTA and FQGTGA. The junction carries 11 bases between V and J, which are trimmed by 2 bases and 4 bases respectively. Including cysteine and phenylalanine, the CDR3 has 14 amino acids. CDR3 DNA only is kept here, 42 bases in frame from base 1.